The T cell receptor beta chain described here comes from a study of T cell repertoires in cytomegalovirus infection. Overall study context: Indications of both CMV infection and matching HLA type were provided by public TCR beta signatures.

This clonotype has a count of ten or more. Its cognate antigen is unknown. TCRdb reprocessed the reads via MiXCR and lists one record per CDR3 protein. The sample includes about 250,000 distinct CDR3 sequences, approximately 15% of them seen just once. This CDR3 contains 18 residues. The trim removed 2 bases at V and 2 bases at J, leaving 8 bases unmatched. Germline loops: CDR1 SGHVS, CDR2 FQNEAQ. Study results and caveats: Summed frequency of shared TCR beta families picked out CMV carriers who also had the relevant HLA. HLA-C-restricted, CMV-specific TCR beta clonotypes were dominant ex vivo.

The chain couples TRBV7-8 to TRBJ2-6; 8 nucleotides match TRBD1. The receptor was derived from a human donor in good health (CMV status not recorded). Some clones in this sample may be carry-over from other donors' samples. The material sequenced was CD8+ T cells from PBMCs. The CDR3 sequence: CASSLPGQGSAGANVLTF. CDR3 sequence (DNA): TGTGCCAGCAGCTTACCCGGACAGGGTTCTGCTGGGGCCAACGTCCTGACTTTC.